The 9 T cell receptor beta chains reported below all come from one sample, sequenced in a study of regulatory T cells in long-lasting Graves disease. In building TCR beta libraries, iRepertoire HTBI primers were used together with Arm-PCR of CDR3 regions. TCRdb reanalysed the multiplex PCR reads using MiXCR and keeps one entry per CDR3 protein. The sample has almost 350,000 distinct CDR3 sequences; around 20% are singletons. The time point is: persistent/refractory GD, antithyroid drugs over 5 years with positive TRAb. Making the TCR library involved RNA that had been extracted from PBMCs. Material: peripheral blood mononuclear cells (PBMCs), obtained when the disease was refractory, from a patient treated with antithyroid drugs. These TCRs come from a female donor with Graves disease.

V and J are TRBV7-9 and TRBJ2-7, with D unresolved. Germline V gene sequence: CDR1 SEHNR, CDR2 FQNEAQ (reference sequence). Trimming removed 5 bases from V and 1 base from J, with 9 bases in between. This CDR3 spans 13 amino acids. CDR3 in amino acids: CASSADMSYEQYF. The DNA for the CDR3 is TGTGCCAGCAGCGCTGACATGTCCTACGAGCAGTACTTC.

In this sample, this clonotype turned up many times. One end of the junction does not line up with germline, which may come from a read error. The V call is TRBV28, the J call TRBJ1-4; no reliable D call. This CDR3 comprises 13 residues. Germline V lookup: CDR1 MDHEN, CDR2 SYDVKM. The CDR3 DNA reads as TGTGCCACCAGTTTCACAACTAATGAAAAACTGTTTTTT. The encoded protein is CATSFTTNEKLFF.

This clonotype appeared many times. The chain employs TRBV28 and TRBJ1-1, with D possibly being TRBD1 (5 bases). The V end was cut by 4 bases, the J end by 3 bases, with 15 bases between. CDR3 length: 15 amino acids. Looked up from germline, CDR1 is MDHEN and CDR2 is SYDVKM. The chain's CDR3 is CASSSPRVLHTEAFF. CDR3 sequence (DNA): TGTGCCAGCAGTTCCCCCAGGGTTCTCCACACTGAAGCTTTCTTT.

This chain joins TRBV5-1 and TRBJ1-2; 8 bases fit TRBD1. Germline CDR1 SGHRS, CDR2 YFSETQ. The CDR3 sequence is 17 residues long. Germline trimming cut 4 bases from V and 3 bases from J; bases unmatched to any gene: 14. CDR3 loop: CASSPRAGGSIDYGYTF. CDR3 DNA sequence: TGCGCCAGCAGCCCCCGGGCAGGGGGCTCTATAGACTATGGCTACACCTTC. Together with reference TRBV5-1 and TRBJ1-2, the CDR3 gives the full variable domain: KAGVTQTPRYLIKTRGQQVTLSCSPISGHRSVSWYQQTPGQGLQFLFEYFSETQRNKGNFPGRFSGRQFSNSRSEMNVSTLELGDSALYLCASSPRAGGSIDYGYTFGSGTRLTVV.

The rearrangement joins TRBV7-3 to TRBJ1-2, with D hard to call. Trimming stripped 5 bases from V and 6 bases from J, with 13 bases between. CDR3 size: 13 residues. CDR1 is SGHTA, CDR2 FQGTGA, per germline. The CDR3 protein is CASSQTMGDGYTF. As DNA, the CDR3 is TGTGCCAGCAGCCAGACAATGGGTGATGGCTACACCTTC.

This chain joins TRBV5-5 and TRBJ2-7; no clear D. Between the trimmed V and J ends, which lost 4 bases and 0 bases, there was a span of 14 bases. This CDR3 has 15 residues. Germline V lookup: CDR1 SGHKS, CDR2 YYEKEE (reference sequence). CDR3 bases: TGTGCCAGCAGCCAGGAAAGTTGGGGCTCCTACGAGCAGTACTTC. Its protein is CASSQESWGSYEQYF.

This clonotype was picked up many times. The V and J genes are TRBV7-9 and TRBJ1-6; D is unresolved. V lost 5 bases and J lost 7, with 12 bases in between. The germline V gene has CDR1 SEHNR and CDR2 FQNEAQ (reference sequence). This CDR3 is 14 amino acids long. The DNA for the CDR3 is TGTGCCAGCAGCAAGACGGGTGGGAATTCACCCCTCCACTTT. Protein sequence: CASSKTGGNSPLHF.

This rearrangement joins TRBV5-1 to TRBJ1-3; D gene uncertain. Germline CDR1 reads SGHRS; CDR2 reads YFSETQ. The CDR3 is 15 amino acids. V was pared by 0 bases and J by 0 bases, with 7 bases between. CDR3 protein: CASSLGVRSGNTIYF. In DNA, the CDR3 is TGCGCCAGCAGCTTGGGGGTCCGCTCTGGAAACACCATATATTTT.

This clonotype was seen at least ten times. The chain employs TRBV6-1 and TRBJ2-5, with D unresolved. This CDR3 has 15 amino acids. The germline gives CDR1 MNHNS, CDR2 SASEGT. The ends were cut back, 3 bases at V and 7 bases at J, with 18 bases in the middle. Here the CDR3 DNA reads TGTGCCAGCAGTGACTCCCTTGGACCCGCCGGGACCCAGTACTTC. This translates into CASSDSLGPAGTQYF.